The next 5 T cell receptor beta chains were all read from a single sample in a study of T cells in localized non-small cell lung cancer. Sequencing used immunoSEQ multiplex PCR; TCRdb keeps in-frame clones, though not all of them. The sample gives over 15,000 clones, 75% to 90% of which show up once; approximately 26% is in the top ten. The specimen comprised peripheral blood, sampled before any cancer treatment. The source is a female donor of 60 years or more with stage III squamous cell lung carcinoma.

Turning to this clone: Distinct nucleotide sequences in the sample also encode this CDR3. The chain links TRBV5-1 to TRBJ2-5; possible D gene TRBD1, 6 bases. Germline-derived CDR1 and CDR2 are SGHRS and YFSETQ. Trimming cost V 3 bases and J 4 bases, with 13 bases left between them. The CDR3 sequence is 14 residues long. The CDR3 DNA reads as TGCGCCAGCAGCTCCGGCTACAGGGTAGAGACCCAGTACTTC. Translating gives CASSSGYRVETQYF. The whole variable domain, remainder taken from reference TRBV5-1 and TRBJ2-5, is KAGVTQTPRYLIKTRGQQVTLSCSPISGHRSVSWYQQTPGQGLQFLFEYFSETQRNKGNFPGRFSGRQFSNSRSEMNVSTLELGDSALYLCASSSGYRVETQYFGPGTRLLVL.

V and J are TRBV5-1 and TRBJ2-7; 9 positions agree with TRBD1. Germline V gene data show CDR1 as SGHRS and CDR2 as YFSETQ. The J segment lost 6 bases and the V segment lost 6 bases, leaving 13 bases of the junction unmatched. The CDR3 is made up of 15 amino acids. CDR3 sequence reads: CASTPLTGGEGEQYF. CDR3 DNA: TGCGCCAGCACCCCTCTAACAGGGGGCGAAGGCGAGCAGTACTTC.

This sequence joins TRBV7-9 and TRBJ2-5; D call uncertain. Germline V lookup: CDR1 SEHNR, CDR2 FQNEAQ (reference sequence). The CDR3 has 11 amino acids. Trimming cost V 4 bases and J 5 bases, with 5 bases left between them. CDR3 in amino acids: CASSYGETQYF. CDR3 DNA: TGTGCCAGCAGCTACGGGGAGACCCAGTACTTC.

The chain combines TRBV13 with TRBJ2-2; the match to TRBD1 covers 10 bases. Per germline, CDR1 PRHDT and CDR2 FYEKMQ (reference sequence). The CDR3 runs to 18 residues. The V and J ends lost 5 bases and 2 bases, in that order; junction bases with no gene match: 11. This CDR3 is CASSPYRDRGANTGELFF. The CDR3 DNA is TGTGCCAGCAGCCCATACCGGGACAGGGGCGCTAACACCGGGGAGCTGTTTTTT.

The chain joins TRBV6-1 to TRBJ1-5, with 7 bases identical to TRBD1. The CDR3 totals 15 residues. Germline V lookup: CDR1 MNHNS, CDR2 SASEGT. The V gene end was trimmed by 6 bases and the J gene end by 4 bases; junction bases not matched to a gene: 9. The CDR3 protein is CASRGPDRVNQPQHF. CDR3 DNA sequence: TGTGCCAGCAGGGGACCCGACAGGGTAAATCAGCCCCAGCATTTT.